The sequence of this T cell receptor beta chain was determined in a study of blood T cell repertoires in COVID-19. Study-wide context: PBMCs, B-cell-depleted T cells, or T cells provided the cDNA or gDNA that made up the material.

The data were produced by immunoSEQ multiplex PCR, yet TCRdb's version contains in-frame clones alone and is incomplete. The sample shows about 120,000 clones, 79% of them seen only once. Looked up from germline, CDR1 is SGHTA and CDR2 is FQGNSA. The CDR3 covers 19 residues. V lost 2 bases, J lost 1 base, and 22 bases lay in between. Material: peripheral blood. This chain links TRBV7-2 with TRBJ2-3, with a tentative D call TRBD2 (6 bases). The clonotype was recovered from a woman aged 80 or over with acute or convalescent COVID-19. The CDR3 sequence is CASSLSRSDRGWGTDTQYF. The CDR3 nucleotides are TGTGCCAGCAGCTTAAGCCGCTCTGATCGGGGGTGGGGCACAGATACGCAGTATTTT.